The 18 T cell receptor beta chains reported below all come from one sample, sequenced in a study of T cell changes during pregnancy in multiple sclerosis (dated by TCRdb to the late 2010s). Libraries were prepared through the immunoSEQ multiplex PCR assay. The source is immuneACCESS, and TCRdb retained only in-frame sequences with V and J called. Part of the clones is not carried over; for the studies checked, unresolved V genes explain less than half of this, and the remainder is unexplained. Here the sample has approximately 88,000 clones; over 90% occur a single time. Together, the top ten hold roughly 0.81% of the sample. Material: peripheral blood, obtained in the third trimester of pregnancy. These receptors originate from a female donor with multiple sclerosis, enrolled in a pregnancy study.

CDR3 in DNA: TGTGCCAGCAGCCAGACAGCTAACTATGGCTACACCTTC. Protein: CASSQTANYGYTF. The rearrangement links TRBV27 to TRBJ1-2; D possibly corresponds to TRBD1 (5 bases). Looked up from germline, CDR1 is MNHEY and CDR2 is SMNVEV (reference sequence). This CDR3 contains 13 residues. The V and J ends lost 6 bases and 0 bases respectively, with 8 bases between them.

This clone was seen a single time. The chain uses TRBV19 and TRBJ2-3; TRBD2 aligns across 11 bases. This CDR3 is built from 17 residues. With 0 bases clipped from V and 5 bases from J, the junction kept 7 bases outside the gene matches. Germline V gene lookup returns CDR1 LNHDA and CDR2 SQIVND (reference sequence). CDR3 region: CASSIEVGLAGEDTQYF. CDR3 DNA: TGTGCCAGTAGTATAGAGGTCGGACTAGCGGGCGAAGATACGCAGTATTTT.

This chain joins TRBV13 and TRBJ1-1, with D maybe TRBD1 (6 bases). CDR1 is PRHDT, CDR2 FYEKMQ, per germline (reference sequence). This CDR3 is built from 14 residues. The germline V and J ends were trimmed by 8 bases and 1 base, with 14 bases remaining between them. The CDR3 DNA is TGTGCCAGCTTTCGGGGAGGGGGGAACACTGAAGCTTTCTTT. This translates into CASFRGGGNTEAFF.

The chain is built from TRBV30 and TRBJ1-3, with TRBD1 as a possible D gene (5 bases). V was pared by 3 bases and J by 1 base, with 10 bases between. In germline, CDR1 is GTSNPN, CDR2 SVGIG (reference sequence). This CDR3 has 14 residues. The CDR3 reads CAWRAGHSGNTIYF. DNA for the CDR3: TGTGCCTGGAGGGCAGGGCATTCTGGAAACACCATATATTTT. Combining the CDR3 with reference TRBV30 and TRBJ1-3 gives the whole variable domain SQTIHQWPATLVQPVGSPLSLECTVEGTSNPNLYWYRQAAGRGLQLLFYSVGIGQISSEVPQNLSASRPQDRQFILSSKKLLLSDSGFYLCAWRAGHSGNTIYFGEGSWLTVV.

V and J are TRBV7-9 and TRBJ2-4; 7 positions match TRBD2. V lost 4 bases to trimming and J lost 4 bases; unmatched junction nucleotides: 13. Germline-derived CDR1 and CDR2 are SEHNR and FQNEAQ (reference sequence). The CDR3 totals 17 residues. The CDR3 region is CASSSNSGRGGKNIQYF. The DNA for the CDR3 is TGTGCCAGCAGCTCTAACTCAGGGAGGGGTGGTAAAAACATTCAGTACTTC. The variable domain in full, with the rest retrieved from reference TRBV7-9 and TRBJ2-4, is DTGVSQNPRHKITKRGQNVTFRCDPISEHNRLYWYRQTLGQGPEFLTYFQNEAQLEKSRLLSDRFSAERPKGSFSTLEIQRTEQGDSAMYLCASSSNSGRGGKNIQYFGAGTRLSVL.

V usage is TRBV20-1 and J usage is TRBJ2-3; D gene uncertain. CDR1 and CDR2 from the germline V gene are DFQATT and SNEGSKA (reference sequence). The CDR3 runs 11 residues. Trimming pared 7 bases from V and 2 bases from J, leaving 7 bases between. In nucleotides, the CDR3 is TGCAGTGTCAGGCTCACAGATACGCAGTATTTT. This sequence encodes CSVRLTDTQYF.

The chain links TRBV10-2 to TRBJ1-2; 8 bases agree with TRBD1. The germline V gene has CDR1 WSHSY and CDR2 SAAADI. The CDR3 totals 15 residues. V shed 6 bases, J shed 5 bases, and the junction held 11 bases outside the gene matches. This chain's CDR3 is CASRPLGQGPYGYTF. The CDR3 nucleotides read TGCGCCAGCAGGCCCCTTGGACAGGGACCTTATGGCTACACCTTC.

The chain joins TRBV15 to TRBJ2-7; perhaps TRBD2 as D (7 bases). The V end was cut by 0 bases, the J end by 6 bases, with 24 bases between. The CDR3 consists of 18 residues. In germline, CDR1 is LNHNV, CDR2 YYDKDF (reference sequence). The CDR3 protein is CATSRDIQGTTLRGEQYF. CDR3 sequence (DNA): TGTGCCACCAGCAGAGATATCCAGGGGACTACGCTCAGGGGCGAGCAGTACTTC. The variable domain in full, completed from reference TRBV15 and TRBJ2-7, reads DAMVIQNPRYQVTQFGKPVTLSCSQTLNHNVMYWYQQKSSQAPKLLFHYYDKDFNNEADTPDNFQSRRPNTSFCFLDIRSPGLGDTAMYLCATSRDIQGTTLRGEQYFGPGTRLTVT.

This sequence joins TRBV7-9 and TRBJ1-1; D may be TRBD1 (5 bases). Germline V gene sequence: CDR1 SEHNR, CDR2 FQNEAQ (reference sequence). This CDR3 comprises 14 residues. Trimming left V 1 base short and J 5 bases short, with 11 bases between. The CDR3 reads CASSLGGDYTEAFF. The CDR3 DNA sequence: TGTGCCAGCAGCTTAGGGGGGGATTATACTGAAGCTTTCTTT.

The count of this clone is one. The rearrangement uses TRBV7-9 and TRBJ1-1, with D maybe TRBD1 (6 bases). The V and J ends lost 4 bases and 1 base respectively, with 10 bases between them. The CDR3 has 14 residues. Germline CDR1 is SEHNR and CDR2 is FQNEAQ (reference sequence). Written as DNA, the CDR3 is TGTGCCAGCAGCTCCGGGACACCGAACACTGAAGCTTTCTTT. The encoded protein is CASSSGTPNTEAFF.

This clone came up once. The rearrangement joins TRBV5-5 to TRBJ1-3; no clear D. The CDR3 length is 14 residues. Deletions cut 1 base from V and 1 base from J, with 6 bases between. Germline CDR1 is SGHKS and CDR2 is YYEKEE (reference sequence). This chain's CDR3 is CASSLTVSGNTIYF. The CDR3 DNA reads TGTGCCAGCAGCTTGACAGTGTCTGGAAACACCATATATTTT.

The chain carries TRBV7-2 and TRBJ2-5, with TRBD2 identical over 9 bases. The CDR3 contains 15 residues. Trimming cost V 5 bases and J 2 bases; bases outside gene matches: 6. Germline CDR1 SGHTA, CDR2 FQGNSA. CDR3 nucleotides: TGTGCCAGCAGCCCAACTAGCGGGCGACAAGAGACCCAGTACTTC. Translation: CASSPTSGRQETQYF.

The chain joins TRBV5-4 to TRBJ1-1, with D unclear. V was clipped by 0 bases and J by 5 bases, with 11 bases between them. The CDR3 contains 14 residues. Germline CDR1 and CDR2: SGHNT and YYREEE (reference sequence). The DNA for the CDR3 is TGTGCCAGCAGCTTGGCCGGGGTTTGGACTGAAGCTTTCTTT. Translating it yields CASSLAGVWTEAFF.

This chain uses TRBV7-9 with TRBJ2-2; TRBD2 is a possible D gene (6 bases). The V gene's germline CDR1 is SEHNR and CDR2 FQNEAQ (reference sequence). Trimming took off 7 bases at V and 7 bases at J, with 16 bases between the two ends. This CDR3 has 14 amino acids. CDR3 in amino acids: CASTWERADGELFF. The DNA of the CDR3 is TGTGCCAGCACTTGGGAGCGGGCCGACGGGGAGCTGTTTTTT.

The J gene is TRBJ2-3, the V gene TRBV7-2; TRBD2 is a possible D gene (6 bases). This CDR3 spans 16 amino acids. Trimming left V 1 base short and J 6 bases short, with 17 bases between. The germline CDR1 and CDR2 sequences are SGHTA and FQGNSA. The CDR3: CASSLVGGTPGDTQYF. CDR3 nucleotide sequence: TGTGCCAGCAGCTTAGTCGGAGGGACGCCGGGGGATACGCAGTATTTT.

CDR3 amino acids: CASSSGQGSRRTTNEKLFF. The CDR3 DNA is TGCGCCAGCAGCTCCGGACAGGGTAGTAGGCGGACAACTAATGAAAAACTGTTTTTT. The chain carries TRBV5-1 and TRBJ1-4; 8 bases agree with TRBD1. Germline V gene sequence: CDR1 SGHRS, CDR2 YFSETQ. The CDR3 covers 19 residues. The J segment lost 0 bases and the V segment lost 3 bases, leaving 13 bases of the junction unmatched.

The chain joins TRBV27 to TRBJ1-2, with TRBD1 as a possible D gene (6 bases). CDR1 is MNHEY, CDR2 SMNVEV, per germline (reference sequence). Trimming took 0 bases from V and 5 from J, leaving 16 bases between them. This CDR3 spans 16 amino acids. CDR3 amino acids: CASSLSTAGARYGYTF. CDR3 DNA: TGTGCCAGCAGTTTATCGACGGCAGGGGCTAGGTATGGCTACACCTTC.

The chain combines TRBV5-8 with TRBJ2-3, with TRBD2 identical over 7 bases. The CDR3 length is 15 residues. The J segment lost 3 bases and the V segment lost 2 bases, leaving 6 bases of the junction unmatched. Germline V gene data show CDR1 as SGHTS and CDR2 as YDEGEE. CDR3 region: CASSFGSGGTDTQYF. The CDR3 region has the DNA TGTGCCAGCAGCTTCGGGTCGGGAGGTACAGATACGCAGTATTTT.